This T cell receptor beta chain came from a study of monozygotic twins with inflammatory bowel disease. Concerning this clonotype itself: What it binds is unknown.

Eight separate reactions per sample served to make cDNA. No DNA is given; TCRdb re-called the 5' RACE reads and lists each CDR3 protein once. The sample holds under 350,000 distinct CDR3 sequences. Notes on the study in general: Sharing of clonotypes with others was lower in IBD patients than in healthy twins, and this was especially so with disease activity. It was observed that concordant and discordant twins did not differ in repertoire similarity, possibly given limited power.

The germline V gene encodes CDR1 SGDLS and CDR2 YYNGEE. The CDR3 is made up of 16 amino acids. This rearrangement joins TRBV9 to TRBJ1-2; TCRdb's assignment of TRBD1 cannot be checked, as there is no DNA. The source material was blood. This TCR was recovered from a human donor with ulcerative colitis or Crohn's disease, or a healthy co-twin of an affected twin (not recorded which). Here the CDR3 reads CASSVGLGTPNYGYTF.